One sample yielded the 29 T cell receptor beta chains listed below, sequenced in a study of T cell responses to AZD1222 COVID-19 vaccine. Clones were read by immunoSEQ multiplex PCR, and TCRdb kept only the in-frame ones, dropping some. The repertoire holds under 70,000 clones, with approximately 81% as singletons. The sample was peripheral blood, taken on day 0 of AZD1222 vaccination. These receptors were obtained from an adult in good health.

The chain employs TRBV10-1 and TRBJ2-3; 10 bases fit TRBD2. CDR3 length equals 14 residues. The ends lost 6 bases at V and 5 bases at J; junction bases unmatched: 5. Per the germline V gene, CDR1 is WNHNN and CDR2 is SYGVQD (reference sequence). Written as DNA, the CDR3 is TGCGCCAGCAGCGTAAGACTAGCGGGAGATACGCAGTATTTT. Amino acid sequence: CASSVRLAGDTQYF.

The V call is TRBV6-2 or TRBV6-3, the J call TRBJ1-3, with D unresolved. Between the trimmed V and J ends, which lost 4 bases and 3 bases, there was a span of 7 bases. This CDR3 contains 13 residues. From germline, CDR1 is MNHEY and CDR2 SVGEGT. This CDR3 is CASSSLRGNTIYF. For the CDR3, the DNA is TGTGCCAGCAGTTCCCTTCGTGGAAACACCATATATTTT.

This chain connects TRBV6-5 to TRBJ1-5, with unresolved D. The CDR3 length is 14 residues. Germline V CDR1 and CDR2: MNHEY, SVGAGI. V was pared by 6 bases and J by 6 bases, with 15 bases between. CDR3 bases: TGTGCCAGCAGCCTAGACGGTCGGAGTCAGCCCCAGCATTTT. Translated, it gives CASSLDGRSQPQHF.

The chain is built from TRBV3-1 (or the pseudogene TRBV3-2) and TRBJ1-3; tentatively, D is TRBD1 (5 bases). CDR1 and CDR2 from the germline V gene are LGHDT and YNNKEL (reference sequence). The CDR3 runs 14 residues. V shed 1 base and J shed 7 bases, with 11 bases lying between them. Written as DNA, the CDR3 is TGTGCCAGCAGCCAAGGGCAGGGAGAGAACACCATATATTTT. Amino acid sequence: CASSQGQGENTIYF.

This clone was found once. This rearrangement joins TRBV9 to TRBJ2-7; D unresolved. The germline gives CDR1 SGDLS, CDR2 YYNGEE. V dropped 3 bases and J dropped 6 bases, with 10 bases sitting between them. CDR3 length equals 12 residues. In DNA, the CDR3 is TGTGCCAGCAGCGCCCCGGCCTCCGAGCAGTACTTC. Translated, it gives CASSAPASEQYF.

This clone was recorded a few times. The rearrangement links TRBV5-5 to TRBJ1-1; D possibly corresponds to TRBD1 (6 bases). CDR3 length: 15 residues. Germline CDR1 SGHKS, CDR2 YYEKEE (reference sequence). The V end lost 6 bases, the J end lost 4 bases, and 19 bases lay between the germline ends. In DNA form, the CDR3 reads TGTGCCAGCACCACTCTGCGGGGGGCGCGCACTGAAGCTTTCTTT. Translated, it gives CASTTLRGARTEAFF.

The V and J genes are TRBV19 and TRBJ1-5, with no clear D. V lost 1 base and J lost 3, with 4 bases in between. CDR3 size: 13 residues. In germline, CDR1 is LNHDA, CDR2 SQIVND (reference sequence). The CDR3 is CASSIAYNQPQHF. The CDR3 nucleotides read TGTGCCAGTAGTATAGCCTACAATCAGCCCCAGCATTTT.

This clone was detected once. The chain uses TRBV6-5 and TRBJ1-5; no firm D call. Germline-derived CDR1 and CDR2 are MNHEY and SVGAGI. V lost 0 bases and J lost 6, with 3 bases in between. The CDR3 runs 12 residues. Here the CDR3 reads CASSYSGQPQHF. In DNA, the CDR3 is TGTGCCAGCAGTTACTCTGGTCAGCCCCAGCATTTT.

The chain uses TRBV12-5 and TRBJ2-1, with a weak D call TRBD2 (6 bases). Germline assignment: CDR1 LGHNT and CDR2 FRNRAP. Trimming stripped 4 bases from V and 9 bases from J, with 7 bases between. The CDR3 is 11 residues long. The CDR3 DNA follows: TGTGCTAGTGGTTACGGGGGTGAGCAGTTCTTC. Protein: CASGYGGEQFF.

The rearrangement joins TRBV7-8 to TRBJ2-7; maybe TRBD1 (6 bases). Germline loops: CDR1 SGHVS, CDR2 FQNEAQ. CDR3 length: 13 residues. Trimming took 5 bases from V and 5 from J, leaving 13 bases between them. The CDR3 loop is CASSPGVGDEQYF. The CDR3 DNA reads TGTGCCAGCAGCCCAGGGGTGGGGGACGAGCAGTACTTC.

The chain joins TRBV7-9 to TRBJ1-1; unclear D gene. Trimming shortened V by 5 bases and J by 3 bases, and 7 bases separated the two germline ends. This CDR3 has 12 residues. CDR1 SEHNR and CDR2 FQNEAQ come from the germline V gene (reference sequence). CDR3: CASSAADTEAFF. The CDR3 bases are TGTGCCAGCAGCGCCGCCGACACTGAAGCTTTCTTT.

The chain is built from TRBV10-1 and TRBJ1-3; maybe TRBD1 (5 bases). Trimming took off 7 bases at V and 0 bases at J, with 10 bases between the two ends. This CDR3 region has 14 residues. The germline V gene has CDR1 WNHNN and CDR2 SYGVQD (reference sequence). CDR3 sequence: CASIMTASGNTIYF. CDR3 nucleotides: TGCGCCAGCATTATGACAGCCTCTGGAAACACCATATATTTT.

This clone was seen once. This chain uses TRBV27 with TRBJ1-6; 10 bases line up with TRBD1. V shed 7 bases and J 9 bases; nucleotides not matched to a gene: 9. The germline CDR1 and CDR2 sequences are MNHEY and SMNVEV (reference sequence). The CDR3 is made up of 15 amino acids. Written as DNA, the CDR3 is TGTGCCAGCACCGTGACCGGGACAGGGGTTTCACCCCTCCACTTT. Translation: CASTVTGTGVSPLHF.

V gene TRBV29-1 combines with J gene TRBJ1-1; 9 bases map to TRBD1. Germline-derived CDR1 and CDR2 are SQVTM and ANQGSEA. CDR3 length: 15 residues. Trimming took 6 bases from V and 2 from J; bases not matched to a gene: 10. The CDR3 sequence is CSVMPGQGLNTEAFF. The DNA of the CDR3 is TGCAGCGTGATGCCGGGACAGGGATTAAACACTGAAGCTTTCTTT.

The rearrangement uses TRBV7-2 and TRBJ1-1, with D unresolved. The CDR3 totals 14 residues. Per the germline V gene, CDR1 is SGHTA and CDR2 is FQGNSA. V was cut by 1 base and J by 0 bases, with 6 bases left in between. Written as DNA, the CDR3 is TGTGCCAGCAGCTTAGGACCCATGAACACTGAAGCTTTCTTT. Its translation: CASSLGPMNTEAFF.

The chain combines TRBV29-1 with TRBJ2-3; 12 nucleotides line up with TRBD2. The CDR3 totals 15 residues. The V segment lost 5 bases and the J segment 0 bases; nucleotides outside the gene matches: 3. CDR1 and CDR2 (germline): SQVTM, ANQGSEA. CDR3 sequence reads: CSVTSGGTSTDTQYF. CDR3 DNA sequence: TGCAGCGTTACTAGCGGGGGGACTAGCACAGATACGCAGTATTTT.

V is TRBV5-1 and J is TRBJ2-1; D may be TRBD2 (6 bases). Germline CDR1 reads SGHRS; CDR2 reads YFSETQ. V shed 0 bases and J shed 5 bases, with 9 bases lying between them. The CDR3 contains 14 residues. As DNA, the CDR3 is TGCGCCAGCAGCTTGGCGACTAGTAACAATGAGCAGTTCTTC. It yields the protein CASSLATSNNEQFF.

The V gene is TRBV19, the J gene TRBJ1-5; D ambiguous. Trimming removed 3 bases at V and 3 bases at J, with 12 bases between. The CDR3 length is 15 residues. In germline, CDR1 is LNHDA, CDR2 SQIVND (reference sequence). CDR3 nucleotide sequence: TGTGCCAGTAGTATTGGGTGGAGAATCAATCAGCCCCAGCATTTT. Its translation: CASSIGWRINQPQHF.

V is TRBV28 and J is TRBJ2-1; D might be TRBD1 (6 bases). Germline V lookup: CDR1 MDHEN, CDR2 SYDVKM. V was clipped by 6 bases and J by 1 base, with 10 bases between them. CDR3 length: 14 residues. The CDR3 DNA reads TGTGCCAGCAGGCGGACAGCTTCCTACAATGAGCAGTTCTTC. This codes for CASRRTASYNEQFF.

The chain uses TRBV12-5 and TRBJ2-3; a weak D match, TRBD2 (6 bases). Trimming removed 0 bases from V and 5 bases from J, with 21 bases in between. CDR1 and CDR2 (germline): LGHNT, FRNRAP. This CDR3 contains 18 residues. In nucleotides, the CDR3 is TGTGCTAGTGGTTTGGTACGGTCGGGAGAGGGGTCGGGAGATACGCAGTATTTT. It codes for CASGLVRSGEGSGDTQYF.

The rearrangement joins TRBV5-8 to TRBJ2-3; weak D call: TRBD1 (6 bases). CDR1 is SGHTS, CDR2 YDEGEE, per germline. V lost 2 bases to trimming and J lost 8 bases, with 9 bases between them. This CDR3 has 12 residues. In DNA form, the CDR3 reads TGTGCCAGCAGCTTTCAGGGGCTTACGCAGTATTTT. As protein: CASSFQGLTQYF.

This rearrangement joins TRBV18 to TRBJ2-5, with D unclear. Trimming stripped 3 bases from V and 13 bases from J, with 6 bases between. The CDR3 runs to 9 residues. The germline V gene encodes CDR1 KGHSH and CDR2 LQKENI. CDR3: CASSPVGYF. In DNA form, the CDR3 reads TGTGCCAGCTCACCGGTGGGGTACTTC.

This clone appeared a few times. V and J are TRBV5-1 and TRBJ2-7; maybe TRBD1 (6 bases). V lost 4 bases and J lost 5, with 16 bases in between. The CDR3 extends over 14 amino acids. Germline CDR1 SGHRS, CDR2 YFSETQ. The CDR3 bases are TGCGCCAGCAGCCATCCGGTACAGGGCCACGAGCAGTACTTC. Its translation: CASSHPVQGHEQYF.

The J gene is TRBJ1-2, the V gene TRBV28; D remains ambiguous. The CDR3 is 11 residues long. With 6 bases removed from V and 5 bases from J, the gap between germline ends came to 7 bases. From germline, CDR1 is MDHEN and CDR2 SYDVKM. The CDR3 DNA is TGTGCCAGCAGGTTCTGGTATGGCTACACCTTC. Encoded protein: CASRFWYGYTF.

This chain connects TRBV19 to TRBJ1-2; unclear D gene. Germline lookup yields CDR1 LNHDA and CDR2 SQIVND (reference sequence). Between the trimmed V and J ends, which lost 5 bases and 8 bases, there was a span of 15 bases. The CDR3 sequence is 13 residues long. The chain's CDR3 is CASSLLAWEGYTF. The CDR3 DNA sequence: TGTGCCAGTAGTCTTCTCGCGTGGGAAGGCTACACCTTC.

The chain uses TRBV7-3 and TRBJ1-6, with D possibly TRBD1 on 5 matching bases. The CDR3 sequence is 12 residues long. The V end was cut by 4 bases, the J end by 7 bases, with 5 bases between. Germline CDR1 reads SGHTA; CDR2 reads FQGTGA. This chain's CDR3 is CASSSGNSPLHF. The CDR3 bases are TGTGCCAGCAGCTCAGGGAATTCACCCCTCCACTTT.

This clone was seen a handful of times. The rearrangement joins TRBV19 to TRBJ2-7, with 8 bases fitting TRBD2. The CDR3 spans 14 residues. After removal of 6 bases from V and 2 bases from J, the junction contained 6 bases not matched to a gene. Germline CDR1 is LNHDA and CDR2 is SQIVND (reference sequence). The CDR3 protein is CASSRGGFTYEQYF. CDR3 bases: TGTGCCAGTAGCCGGGGGGGGTTCACCTACGAGCAGTACTTC.

The chain uses TRBV19 and TRBJ1-5; 11 nucleotides line up with TRBD1. The CDR3 runs 15 residues. Germline assignment: CDR1 LNHDA and CDR2 SQIVND (reference sequence). Losses at the gene ends were 4 bases for V and 6 bases for J; bases not matched to a gene: 5. In nucleotides, the CDR3 is TGTGCCAGTAGTAACGGACAGGGGGCAGGTCAGCCCCAGCATTTT. Its protein is CASSNGQGAGQPQHF. The full variable domain, with the rest looked up from reference TRBV19 and TRBJ1-5, is DGGITQSPKYLFRKEGQNVTLSCEQNLNHDAMYWYRQDPGQGLRLIYYSQIVNDFQKGDIAEGYSVSREKKESFPLTVTSAQKNPTAFYLCASSNGQGAGQPQHFGDGTRLSIL.

This chain uses TRBV6-2 or TRBV6-3 with TRBJ2-7; D is unclear. V was cut by 2 bases and J by 2 bases, with 16 bases left in between. CDR1 and CDR2 from the germline V gene are MNHEY and SVGEGT. The CDR3 spans 16 residues. CDR3 nucleotides: TGTGCCAGCAGTTACCCTAGGACGTCGTCGGCCTACGAGCAGTACTTC. It encodes CASSYPRTSSAYEQYF.